These T cell receptor beta chains were read from a single sample in a study of blood T cell repertoires in COVID-19. Some clones are missing from TCRdb's copy, which holds only in-frame ones; the method was immunoSEQ multiplex PCR. The sample carries about 140,000 clones, 88% recorded once. The sequencing sample was made of peripheral blood. The source is a human donor with COVID-19, enrolled during active disease. The donor label of this sample is uncertain. Both conserved end residues are part of each CDR3. For some rows the clone size is stated as once, few or many, or as a class when expanded; others skip it.

-	TRBV5-1	TRBJ2-2	CASSLGAPANTGELFF
-	TRBV28	TRBJ2-7	CASSDRGSDEQYF
-	TRBV10-3	TRBJ2-6	CAITGGVSGANVLTF
-	TRBV5-4	TRBJ2-2	CASSMQGNTGELFF
medium-sized	TRBV13	TRBJ1-6	CASSFSTGVSPLHF
-	TRBV7-8	TRBJ2-7	CASSSPGGDRSYEQYF
-	TRBV11-2	TRBJ2-1	CASSLVSGSYNEQFF
-	TRBV27	TRBJ2-7	CASSAYYEQYF
-	TRBV9	TRBJ1-5	CASSAAEGTQPQHF
-	TRBV7-3	TRBJ2-3	CASSLTGLAGGDTQYF
once	TRBV9	TRBJ2-6	CASSLGHGGYSGANVLTF
-	TRBV10-3	TRBJ2-7	CAISETRLAGGPTPYEQYF
-	TRBV9	TRBJ2-3	CASSVAGVAADTQYF
-	TRBV9	TRBJ1-2	CASSVQGGYGYTF
-	TRBV7-9	TRBJ2-7	CASSSTQGSYEQYF
-	TRBV9	TRBJ2-7	CASSVQPVGGFTGGEQYF
-	TRBV7-2	TRBJ2-3	CASSLDREGTQYF
-	TRBV6-5	TRBJ1-1	CASTEGGGPNTEAFF
-	TRBV7-2	TRBJ1-1	CASSSSGGTEAFF
-	TRBV12-3/TRBV12-4	TRBJ1-2	CASSFGESGYTF
-	TRBV7-9	TRBJ1-2	CASSFQTGLYGYTF
-	TRBV19	TRBJ2-2	CASRSESNTGELFF
-	TRBV2	TRBJ1-3	CASQQGSGNTIYF
-	TRBV6-5	TRBJ1-2	CASSYSARDNGYTF
-	TRBV6-4	TRBJ2-1	CASSASSYNEQFF
-	TRBV6-4	TRBJ1-2	CASSPGTGGNYGYTF
once	TRBV11-2	TRBJ2-5	CASSRTSEGETQYF
-	TRBV6-6	TRBJ1-5	CASSYTTGVQPQHF
-	TRBV5-1	TRBJ2-6	CASSFGDRGISGANVLTF
once	TRBV7-2	TRBJ1-2	CASSKQASGYGYTF
-	TRBV5-5	TRBJ2-1	CASSFSGGPGTEQFF
-	TRBV11-3	TRBJ2-1	CASSLDGTGSGEQFF
-	TRBV7-2	TRBJ1-2	CASSATAHYGYTF
-	TRBV6-4	TRBJ1-4	CASSDQTGKLFF
-	TRBV15	TRBJ1-2	CATSRLAVGYTF
-	TRBV19	TRBJ2-7	CASSRGTSGINPTEQYF
-	TRBV5-1	TRBJ1-2	CASSFGQGRGYTF